This TCR beta chain came from a study of blood T cells in healthy people across ages. Broader study findings: The fall in TCR beta diversity per million T cells was roughly linear with age.

The second PCR ran roughly 6 to 12 cycles with a sample-barcoded 5' primer and J-beta primers. Every sample gave at least 3 million paired-end reads containing CDR3. One entry per CDR3 protein, called by TCRdb with MiXCR from the 5' RACE reads. Found here are 750,000 to 950,000 distinct CDR3 sequences, approximately 24% of them singletons; the top ten hold 2.5% to 3.5%. Points on this clonotype: What it binds is unknown.

These data were also reused for a study on T cells of mothers and their children.

The TCR originated in a boy aged 10-17 years in good health. Input material: blood.

The CDR3 loop reads CASSLQKWHGYTF. CDR3 coding DNA: TGTGCCAGCAGCTTACAGAAGTGGCATGGCTACACCTTC. This chain connects TRBV7-8 to TRBJ1-2; D is undetermined. The length of the CDR3 is 13 residues. Germline loops: CDR1 SGHVS, CDR2 FQNEAQ. Trimming took off 2 bases at V and 6 bases at J, with 10 bases between the two ends.